Listed below are T cell receptor beta chains from one sample, sequenced in a study of regulatory T cells in long-lasting Graves disease. Via MiXCR, TCRdb re-called the multiplex PCR reads, giving one row per CDR3 protein. The repertoire consists of 350,000 to 450,000 distinct CDR3 sequences, with roughly 24% occurring once and the leading ten covering roughly a quarter. Source: peripheral blood mononuclear cells (PBMCs), taken when the disease was refractory, from a patient treated with antithyroid drugs. All receptors come from a woman between 40 and 50 years old with Graves disease. The CDR3 runs from the conserved cysteine through the conserved F or W. A D gene is named only where the DNA matches it firmly.

d_call,v_call,cdr3_aa
TRBD1,TRBV7-9,CASSSPGTGTGANVLTF
TRBD2,TRBV10-3,CAISEKASGTNEQFF
-,TRBV28,CASSLSPYRESNQPQHF
TRBD1,TRBV6-1,CASSELTGGQETQYF
-,TRBV6-2/TRBV6-3,CASSYSSGHNAGELFF
TRBD1,TRBV7-8,CASSFRDRRVNTEAFF
-,TRBV28,CASSLWQGKGANVLTF
TRBD1,TRBV6-2/TRBV6-3,CASSYWDPGGSGNTIYF
-,TRBV6-1,CASTLGVGRVAFF
TRBD1,TRBV12-3/TRBV12-4,CASSPNRGATSYEQYF
TRBD2,TRBV28,CASSLLASGRSVWYEQYF
-,TRBV28,CASSGQGYEQYF
-,TRBV9,CASSAPYREPYNSPLHF
TRBD1,TRBV27,CASSGTVNEKLFF
-,TRBV9,CASSVAGFSYEQYF
TRBD1,TRBV20-1,CSAPPPSGTGSQPQHF
-,TRBV20-1,CSARDAVSSNQPQHF
-,TRBV3-1,CASSQVGSAEQYF
TRBD2,TRBV28,CASSPRRREYPYNEQFF
-,TRBV7-3,CASSFKGMAEAFF
-,TRBV6-5,CASSYFETGSPLHF
TRBD1,TRBV28,CASSPRDRVDRAPGNTIYF
-,TRBV7-2,CASSLFGSTGELFF
TRBD1,TRBV19,CASSYGTGGTYEQYF
-,TRBV11-2,CASSLRKRQGGKDTQYF
-,TRBV15,CATNWGANQPQHF
-,TRBV7-6,CASSLVPYSNQPQHF
TRBD1,TRBV28,CASSRAIGRRGKETQYF
-,TRBV19,CASTSEGWYSPLHF
-,TRBV20-1,CSARDDFSYEQYF
-,TRBV6-1,CASSGPGPPGELFF
-,TRBV3-1,CASSQGPSGTYEQYF
-,TRBV7-9,CASSLSQHSYEQYF
-,TRBV7-9,CAQGTNEEKLFF
TRBD2,TRBV9,CATTSGRGETQYF
-,TRBV24-1,CATSDPHRAGELFF
-,TRBV12-3/TRBV12-4,CASSLGQITEAFF
-,TRBV7-9,CASSPTLRQFF
-,TRBV28,CASRLQGDTQYF
-,TRBV3-1,CASSHGGGGTNTEAFF
TRBD2,TRBV15,CATSRDAVGGVNIQYF
TRBD1,TRBV27,CASRLQTGAEQYF
-,TRBV4-1,CASSQVVVSYEQYF
-,TRBV30,CAWSGEGNTEAFF
TRBD1,TRBV2,CASSRGGFTEAFF
-,TRBV7-9,CASGSGAREGEQYF
-,TRBV20-1,CSASQEAAQPQHF
TRBD1,TRBV9,CASSPWTGEFVIYGYTF
TRBD2,TRBV29-1,CSVERLAGDIQYF
-,TRBV20-1,CSARVRNTEAWRF
-,TRBV11-3,CASSLKGEQFF
-,TRBV28,CASSSRTPYNSPLHF
-,TRBV6-2/TRBV6-3,CASSYMGGGLQETQYF
-,TRBV7-9,CASSQGDFNQPQHF
-,TRBV19,CASSPSGTEMWQYF